Listed here are 7 T cell receptor beta chains from one sample, sequenced in a study of blood T cell repertoires in COVID-19. Assay used: immunoSEQ multiplex PCR; TCRdb lists only in-frame clones, some missing. This repertoire shows fewer than 200,000 clones, 81% found once; its top ten account for around 5.3%. What was sequenced was PBMCs or T cells enriched from blood (not recorded which). The receptors were gathered from a woman aged 40 to 49 with acute COVID-19.

In nucleotides, the CDR3 is TGTGCCAGCAGCTTAGAGCGGGGGCGCGGCGAAGCTTTCTTT. Its protein product is CASSLERGRGEAFF. The rearrangement links TRBV11-3 to TRBJ1-1, with D perhaps matching TRBD1 (6 bases). Between the trimmed V and J ends, which lost 0 bases and 8 bases, there was a span of 13 bases. This CDR3 is built from 14 residues. Germline CDR1 reads SGHNT; CDR2 reads YENEEA.

This clone was observed a single time. The chain is built from TRBV9 and TRBJ1-6; unclear D gene. This CDR3 region has 14 residues. Deletions cut 4 bases from V and 0 bases from J, with 5 bases between. From germline, CDR1 is SGDLS and CDR2 YYNGEE. CDR3 protein: CASSPSSYNSPLHF. The CDR3 DNA sequence: TGTGCCAGCAGCCCGAGCTCCTATAATTCACCCCTCCACTTT.

The chain combines TRBV2 with TRBJ2-7, with 8 bases identical to TRBD2. CDR3 length: 15 residues. With V trimmed by 6 bases and J by 2 bases, 9 bases remained unmatched. CDR1 and CDR2 from the germline V gene are SNHLY and FYNNEI. The CDR3 DNA is TGTGCCAGCAGGAACCAAGGGACTAGGACCTACGAGCAGTACTTC. This encodes CASRNQGTRTYEQYF. The variable domain in full, with the rest retrieved from reference TRBV2 and TRBJ2-7, is EPEVTQTPSHQVTQMGQEVILRCVPISNHLYFYWYRQILGQKVEFLVSFYNNEISEKSEIFDDQFSVERPDGSNFTLKIRSTKLEDSAMYFCASRNQGTRTYEQYFGPGTRLTVT.

V usage is TRBV27 and J usage is TRBJ1-2; D unclear. The V end was cut by 4 bases, the J end by 5 bases, with 11 bases between. The germline V gene encodes CDR1 MNHEY and CDR2 SMNVEV (reference sequence). This CDR3 contains 13 residues. For the CDR3, the DNA is TGTGCCAGCAGTTACGGGTTAAATTATGGCTACACCTTC. This sequence encodes CASSYGLNYGYTF.

The chain carries TRBV11-2 and TRBJ1-1, with 9 bases identical to TRBD1. The CDR3 spans 18 residues. V lost 0 bases, J lost 6 bases, and 14 bases stayed unmatched. CDR1 and CDR2 from the germline V gene are SGHAT and FQNNGV. CDR3 DNA sequence: TGTGCCAGCAGCTTAGATCTCTTGGGACAGGGTTATATCGCTGAAGCTTTCTTT. This encodes CASSLDLLGQGYIAEAFF. The full variable domain, with the rest looked up from reference TRBV11-2 and TRBJ1-1, is EAGVAQSPRYKIIEKRQSVAFWCNPISGHATLYWYQQILGQGPKLLIQFQNNGVVDDSQLPKDRFSAERLKGVDSTLKIQPAKLEDSAVYLCASSLDLLGQGYIAEAFFGQGTRLTVV.

The chain employs TRBV4-1 and TRBJ2-1; 14 bases match TRBD2. From germline, CDR1 is MGHRA and CDR2 YSYEKL. The CDR3 runs 15 residues. V dropped 4 bases and J dropped 10; count of bases not matched to a gene: 6. The CDR3 bases are TGCGCCAGCAGCCCCGGGACTAGCGGGAGAATGGAGCAGTTCTTC. It translates to CASSPGTSGRMEQFF.

The chain has TRBV27 and TRBJ2-7, with D perhaps TRBD2 (6 bases). CDR3 length: 16 amino acids. The V end lost 2 bases, the J end lost 0 bases, and 14 bases lay between the germline ends. Germline CDR1 and CDR2: MNHEY and SMNVEV (reference sequence). CDR3 DNA: TGTGCCAGCAGTTTAGGTACGGGAGAGCCCTCCTACGAGCAGTACTTC. The encoded protein is CASSLGTGEPSYEQYF.